The 30 T cell receptor beta chains below all came from one sample that was sequenced in a study of Ad26.COV2.S vaccination and SARS-CoV-2 variants. This table comes from immunoSEQ multiplex PCR, and its TCRdb copy is limited to in-frame clones, with some not included. The sample contains 300,000 to 400,000 clones, roughly 84% of which appear only once. The treatment denotes: roughly 19 received Ad26.COV2.S at low or high dose, single or two shots; roughly five received placebo; per-sample allocation not given. Sample collection was performed on day 63 after the first vaccine or placebo injection. This specimen consisted of peripheral blood, obtained in a trial of Ad26.COV2.S vaccine versus placebo. The origin of the receptors is a person between 18 and 59 years old who received the Ad26.COV2.S COVID-19 vaccine or a placebo.

V usage is TRBV4-1 and J usage is TRBJ1-3, with 7 bases aligning to TRBD1. Germline CDR1 and CDR2: MGHRA and YSYEKL. With 3 bases clipped from V and 4 bases from J, the junction kept 6 bases outside the gene matches. The CDR3 covers 15 residues. CDR3 amino acids: CASSQAGGVGNTIYF. DNA for the CDR3: TGCGCCAGCAGCCAGGCAGGGGGAGTGGGAAACACCATATATTTT.

The J gene is TRBJ1-5, the V gene TRBV6-1; D is perhaps TRBD1 (5 bases). V shed 0 bases and J shed 10 bases, with 19 bases lying between them. This CDR3 has 16 residues. The germline gives CDR1 MNHNS, CDR2 SASEGT. The CDR3 loop is CASSEATTTQGLPQHF. The CDR3 DNA reads as TGTGCCAGCAGTGAAGCAACGACTACCCAGGGTCTACCCCAGCATTTT.

J is TRBJ2-3 and V is TRBV7-8; D uncertain. Germline values: CDR1 SGHVS, CDR2 FQNEAQ. This CDR3 has 13 residues. V was pared by 5 bases and J by 1 base, with 7 bases between. The CDR3 DNA reads as TGTGCCAGCAGCCGTCCTCGCACAGATACGCAGTATTTT. Residues: CASSRPRTDTQYF.

This clone showed up just once. The chain carries TRBV11-2 and TRBJ2-1; 7 bases line up with TRBD2. The CDR3 loop spans 15 amino acids. With 4 bases clipped from V and 1 base from J, the junction kept 4 bases outside the gene matches. Germline CDR1 is SGHAT and CDR2 is FQNNGV. Written as DNA, the CDR3 is TGTGCCAGCAGCTGGGGGAGGGGATCCTACAATGAGCAGTTCTTC. Protein product: CASSWGRGSYNEQFF.

The CDR3 DNA reads as TGTGCCAGCAGATTACAGGGAGGACCAGATACGCAGTATTTT. As protein: CASRLQGGPDTQYF. V is TRBV6-5 and J is TRBJ2-3; D could derive from TRBD1 or TRBD2 (6 bases each). V dropped 6 bases and J dropped 4 bases, with 14 bases sitting between them. The CDR3 is made up of 14 amino acids. From germline, CDR1 is MNHEY and CDR2 SVGAGI.

The chain is built from TRBV19 and TRBJ2-4; D tentatively reads TRBD1 or TRBD2 (5 bases each). The CDR3 contains 14 residues. With 3 bases removed from V and 5 bases from J, the gap between germline ends came to 11 bases. The germline gives CDR1 LNHDA, CDR2 SQIVND (reference sequence). CDR3 loop: CASSIPGLQNIQYF. The DNA for the CDR3 is TGTGCCAGTAGTATCCCGGGGCTCCAAAACATTCAGTACTTC.

The J gene is TRBJ1-6, the V gene TRBV15; D remains ambiguous. CDR3 size: 14 residues. Trimming shortened V by 4 bases and J by 3 bases, and 7 bases separated the two germline ends. Germline CDR1 is LNHNV and CDR2 is YYDKDF (reference sequence). The CDR3 DNA sequence: TGTGCCACCAGCACGTCCAGCTATAATTCACCCCTCCACTTT. Translation: CATSTSSYNSPLHF. Full variable domain (rest looked up from reference TRBV15 and TRBJ1-6): DAMVIQNPRYQVTQFGKPVTLSCSQTLNHNVMYWYQQKSSQAPKLLFHYYDKDFNNEADTPDNFQSRRPNTSFCFLDIRSPGLGDTAMYLCATSTSSYNSPLHFGNGTRLTVT.

The rearrangement uses TRBV2 and TRBJ2-7; D unclear. The ends were cut back, 3 bases at V and 7 bases at J, with 13 bases in the middle. The CDR3 extends over 13 amino acids. Germline CDR1 is SNHLY and CDR2 is FYNNEI. The CDR3 bases are TGTGCCAGCAGTGATGTGAGACTTACGGAGCAGTACTTC. Encoded protein: CASSDVRLTEQYF. Based on the CDR3 plus reference TRBV2 and TRBJ2-7, the full variable domain is EPEVTQTPSHQVTQMGQEVILRCVPISNHLYFYWYRQILGQKVEFLVSFYNNEISEKSEIFDDQFSVERPDGSNFTLKIRSTKLEDSAMYFCASSDVRLTEQYFGPGTRLTVT.

The chain carries TRBV5-4 and TRBJ2-7, with D perhaps assigned TRBD1 or TRBD2 (7 bases each). The CDR3 covers 17 residues. V lost 0 bases and J 2 bases, leaving 18 bases between the germline ends. The V gene's germline CDR1 is SGHNT and CDR2 YYREEE (reference sequence). DNA for the CDR3: TGTGCCAGCAGCTTGGCCGGGGGCAGGGGGGGAACCTACGAGCAGTACTTC. This gives the protein CASSLAGGRGGTYEQYF.

The chain uses TRBV18 and TRBJ2-7; tentative D call: TRBD2 (7 bases). CDR3 length equals 14 residues. Germline CDR1 KGHSH, CDR2 LQKENI. V was clipped by 6 bases and J by 2 bases, with 14 bases between them. CDR3 protein: CASSPGGPAYEQYF. As DNA, the CDR3 is TGTGCCAGCTCCCCCGGGGGGCCAGCCTACGAGCAGTACTTC.

The chain recombines TRBV6-2 or TRBV6-3 with TRBJ1-2; D is undetermined. CDR3 length equals 11 residues. Deletions cut 6 bases from V and 3 bases from J, with 5 bases between. Germline V gene data show CDR1 as MNHEY and CDR2 as SVGEGT. The CDR3 sequence: CASSRDYGYTF. The CDR3 nucleotides are TGTGCCAGCAGCCGAGACTATGGCTACACCTTC.

The V and J genes are TRBV10-2 and TRBJ1-2; D remains ambiguous. Per germline, CDR1 WSHSY and CDR2 SAAADI. There are 14 residues in the CDR3. V shed 2 bases and J shed 6 bases, with 13 bases lying between them. The CDR3 reads CASSELGWIDGYTF. CDR3 sequence (DNA): TGCGCCAGCAGTGAGCTGGGGTGGATCGATGGCTACACCTTC.

The chain is built from TRBV7-2 and TRBJ1-5, with 9 bases aligning to TRBD1. Germline V gene lookup returns CDR1 SGHTA and CDR2 FQGNSA. V shed 5 bases, J shed 9 bases, and the junction held 11 bases outside the gene matches. The CDR3 contains 15 residues. CDR3 region: CASSPRQGGGAPQHF. The CDR3 DNA reads TGTGCCAGCAGCCCAAGACAGGGGGGAGGTGCGCCCCAGCATTTT.

This rearrangement joins TRBV19 to TRBJ1-1; D is undetermined. Germline V CDR1 and CDR2: LNHDA, SQIVND (reference sequence). The CDR3 runs to 14 residues. V was shortened by 1 base and J by 6 bases, with 12 bases between the two germline ends. Here the CDR3 reads CASSIGHSGPEAFF. The DNA of the CDR3 is TGTGCCAGTAGTATAGGACATTCAGGACCTGAAGCTTTCTTT.

This clone has only one observation. The V and J genes are TRBV19 and TRBJ1-5, with a weak D call TRBD1 (5 bases). CDR1 and CDR2 from the germline V gene are LNHDA and SQIVND (reference sequence). V lost 4 bases and J 1 base, leaving 8 bases between the germline ends. The CDR3 extends over 14 amino acids. Here the CDR3 DNA reads TGTGCCAGTAGTACTGACAGAAGCAATCAGCCCCAGCATTTT. It codes for CASSTDRSNQPQHF.

V usage is TRBV12-3 or TRBV12-4 and J usage is TRBJ1-1; D is uncertain. The CDR3 runs 13 residues. V lost 2 bases and J lost 3, with 7 bases in between. This chain's CDR3 is CASSLLEDTEAFF. Written as DNA, the CDR3 is TGTGCCAGCAGTTTACTCGAGGACACTGAAGCTTTCTTT.

The rearrangement joins TRBV5-6 to TRBJ2-4, with 7 bases matching TRBD1. Looked up from germline, CDR1 is SGHDT and CDR2 is YYEEEE. The junction had 8 bases not matched to a gene; V was cut back by 6 bases and J by 5 bases. This CDR3 contains 14 residues. The CDR3 is CASTTGIGENIQYF. In DNA form, the CDR3 reads TGTGCCAGCACGACAGGGATTGGAGAAAACATTCAGTACTTC.

The genes are TRBV7-9 and TRBJ1-2; D is unresolved. The ends were cut back, 3 bases at V and 5 bases at J, with 10 bases in the middle. CDR3 length: 13 residues. Germline values: CDR1 SEHNR, CDR2 FQNEAQ (reference sequence). The CDR3 bases are TGTGCCAGCAGCTTTCAGCCTGTTTATGGCTACACCTTC. It is translated as CASSFQPVYGYTF.

The rearrangement uses TRBV20-1 and TRBJ1-2; D remains unclear. Germline V gene data show CDR1 as DFQATT and CDR2 as SNEGSKA (reference sequence). CDR3 length: 11 amino acids. V shed 2 bases and J shed 8 bases, with 9 bases lying between them. CDR3 sequence (DNA): TGCAGTGCTAGATCCCTATTCGGCTACACCTTC. It translates to CSARSLFGYTF.

The CDR3 nucleotides are TGTGCCAGTATCCCCGAAGGGTCCCCGAGCACTGAAGCTTTCTTT. Encoded protein: CASIPEGSPSTEAFF. This rearrangement joins TRBV19 to TRBJ1-1; no firm D call. Trimming pared 7 bases from V and 4 bases from J, leaving 19 bases between. CDR1 is LNHDA and CDR2 is SQIVND in the germline V gene (reference sequence). There are 15 residues in the CDR3.

The chain couples TRBV4-3 to TRBJ2-3; D is unclear. Germline assignment: CDR1 LGHNA and CDR2 YSLEER. The V end lost 0 bases, the J end lost 1 base, and 11 bases lay between the germline ends. This CDR3 has 16 amino acids. CDR3 residues: CASSQEATRGTDTQYF. The CDR3, as DNA: TGCGCCAGCAGCCAAGAGGCCACCCGGGGCACAGATACGCAGTATTTT.

The gene calls are TRBV6-1 and TRBJ2-5, with D perhaps matching TRBD1 or TRBD2 (5 bases each). The CDR3 loop spans 14 amino acids. Germline CDR1 is MNHNS and CDR2 is SASEGT. Trimming removed 1 base from V and 7 bases from J, with 13 bases in between. CDR3 amino acids: CASSEVWGLGTQYF. The CDR3 coding sequence is TGTGCCAGCAGTGAAGTTTGGGGGTTGGGGACCCAGTACTTC.

V usage is TRBV19 and J usage is TRBJ2-6; tentative D call: TRBD1 (5 bases). Trimming left V 5 bases short and J 0 bases short, with 11 bases between. The CDR3 length is 16 residues. Germline V gene sequence: CDR1 LNHDA, CDR2 SQIVND (reference sequence). CDR3 DNA: TGTGCCAGTAGTGCTCACAGGCGCTCTGGGGCCAACGTCCTGACTTTC. Translating gives CASSAHRRSGANVLTF.

V is TRBV6-5 and J is TRBJ2-7, with 12 bases identical to TRBD1. Germline-derived CDR1 and CDR2 are MNHEY and SVGAGI. J gave up 6 bases and V 6 bases, and 9 bases lay outside the gene matches. The CDR3 spans 15 residues. DNA of the CDR3: TGTGCCAGCAGGAGCCTGGGACAGGGGGCGAGCGAGCAGTACTTC. Amino acid sequence: CASRSLGQGASEQYF.

The chain has TRBV9 and TRBJ1-2, with no clear D. V lost 4 bases and J lost 7, with 14 bases in between. The germline gives CDR1 SGDLS, CDR2 YYNGEE. This CDR3 comprises 13 residues. CDR3 sequence (DNA): TGTGCCAGCAGCCCCGGGAGGGTCCTTGGCTACACCTTC. It specifies CASSPGRVLGYTF.

Details on this clone: The junction shows a germline mismatch at one end, possibly a read error. The genes are TRBV7-7 and TRBJ2-5; TRBD1 matches at 7 bases. Germline CDR1 SSHAT, CDR2 FNYEAQ (reference sequence). The CDR3 consists of 20 residues. The CDR3 nucleotides are TGTGCTAGCAGCTTCCCGCACGGATCGAAGGTGACAGGGTTCCAAGAGACCCAGTACTTC. Translating it yields CASSFPHGSKVTGFQETQYF.

This sequence joins TRBV7-9 and TRBJ2-1; 9 bases match TRBD1. This CDR3 has 15 amino acids. The V segment lost 5 bases and the J segment 6 bases; nucleotides outside the gene matches: 8. Per the germline V gene, CDR1 is SEHNR and CDR2 is FQNEAQ (reference sequence). CDR3 residues: CASSRGQGATNEQFF. CDR3 sequence (DNA): TGTGCCAGCAGCCGGGGACAGGGTGCGACCAATGAGCAGTTCTTC. Complete variable domain (other parts from reference TRBV7-9 and TRBJ2-1): DTGVSQNPRHKITKRGQNVTFRCDPISEHNRLYWYRQTLGQGPEFLTYFQNEAQLEKSRLLSDRFSAERPKGSFSTLEIQRTEQGDSAMYLCASSRGQGATNEQFFGPGTRLTVL.

The chain is built from TRBV3-1 (or the pseudogene TRBV3-2) and TRBJ2-2; tentatively, D is TRBD1 (6 bases). The germline gives CDR1 LGHDT, CDR2 YNNKEL (reference sequence). V lost 0 bases to trimming and J lost 6 bases, with 8 bases between them. The CDR3 totals 14 residues. CDR3 protein: CASSQDYRAGELFF. DNA of the CDR3: TGTGCCAGCAGCCAAGATTACAGGGCCGGGGAGCTGTTTTTT.

This sequence joins TRBV9 and TRBJ2-3, with a tentative D call TRBD2 (5 bases). Germline CDR1 SGDLS, CDR2 YYNGEE. This CDR3 contains 16 residues. The V end was cut by 6 bases, the J end by 2 bases, with 19 bases between. The CDR3 sequence: CASTPGPQDFTDTQYF. CDR3 in DNA: TGTGCCAGCACCCCTGGGCCCCAGGACTTCACAGATACGCAGTATTTT.

CDR3 region: CASSSYILMKGSGNTIYF. In DNA form, the CDR3 reads TGTGCCAGCAGCTCGTATATTTTGATGAAGGGCTCTGGAAACACCATATATTTT. The rearrangement links TRBV7-2 to TRBJ1-3; D ambiguous. The germline V gene has CDR1 SGHTA and CDR2 FQGNSA. The CDR3 consists of 18 residues. V was shortened by 4 bases and J by 0 bases, with 19 bases between the two germline ends.